This T cell receptor (beta chain) was captured in a study of spatial heterogeneity in lung cancer. Time point noted: sample taken at primary tumor resection. In this sample, this clonotype turned up many times. CDR1 and CDR2 (germline): MNHNS, SASEGT. V was cut by 6 bases and J by 5 bases, with 19 bases left in between. This CDR3 is built from 15 residues. One entry per CDR3 protein, called by TCRdb with MiXCR from the 5' RACE reads. This repertoire shows about 38,000 distinct CDR3 sequences, roughly 8% found once; its top ten account for 25% to 35%. This sample comprised PBMCs, obtained at surgery. The rearrangement joins TRBV6-1 to TRBJ2-5; D call uncertain. This TCR was sampled from a male donor with early-stage non-small cell lung cancer. The CDR3 protein is CASRGLAVDLETQYF. The CDR3 nucleotides are TGTGCCAGCAGGGGCTTGGCGGTTGACTTGGAGACCCAGTACTTC.